The TCR beta chain described here comes from a study of blood T cell repertoires in COVID-19. Study in general: Specimens from acute and convalescent COVID-19 originated in the United States, Italy and Spain. PBMCs, B-cell-depleted T cells, or T cells were the source of the cDNA or gDNA that made up the material.

With V trimmed by 4 bases and J by 2 bases, 9 bases remained unmatched. CDR1 is LGHNA and CDR2 is YNFKEQ in the germline V gene. The CDR3 sequence is 16 residues long. Participant-reported clinical history was the basis for cohort assignment. TCRdb's copy holds only in-frame clones and misses some; the assay was immunoSEQ multiplex PCR. The repertoire holds more than 300,000 clones, with 88% as singletons. Input material: PBMCs or T cells enriched from blood (not recorded which). The receptor was derived from a young woman who had recovered from COVID-19. This rearrangement joins TRBV4-2 to TRBJ2-7; 9 bases agree with TRBD1. CDR3 protein: CASSLQTGQGPYEQYF. CDR3 DNA: TGTGCCAGCAGCCTACAGACGGGACAGGGCCCCTACGAGCAGTACTTC.